One and the same sample provided the 26 T cell receptor beta chains below, sequenced in a study of shared clonotypes between healthy human individuals. TCRdb's copy holds only in-frame clones and misses some; the assay was immunoSEQ multiplex PCR. Among millions of clones, 90% to 95% were seen once, and the ten largest hold roughly 0.13%. Sequences were obtained from naive CD4+ T cells sorted from blood. This sample's subset: CD45RA+ positively selected. The receptors shown here come from a young man in good health.

V and J are TRBV6-6 and TRBJ1-1; the match to TRBD1 covers 8 bases. CDR3 length equals 16 residues. Germline V lookup: CDR1 MNHNY, CDR2 SVGAGI (reference sequence). The trim removed 8 bases at V and 4 bases at J, leaving 15 bases unmatched. The CDR3 protein is CASGIQGAQRRTEAFF. CDR3 nucleotide sequence: TGTGCCAGCGGAATCCAGGGGGCACAGAGGCGCACTGAAGCTTTCTTT.

The V and J genes are TRBV10-1 and TRBJ1-1, with D possibly matching TRBD1 (5 bases). The CDR3 runs to 13 residues. The V gene's germline CDR1 is WNHNN and CDR2 SYGVQD (reference sequence). Trimming removed 8 bases at V and 4 bases at J, with 14 bases between. The CDR3 coding sequence is TGCGCCAGCCGACCGGACACGGCCACTGAAGCTTTCTTT. It encodes CASRPDTATEAFF.

The genes are TRBV7-6 and TRBJ2-7; D is perhaps TRBD1 (6 bases). Between the trimmed V and J ends, which lost 5 bases and 1 base, there was a span of 9 bases. Germline V gene data show CDR1 as SGHVS and CDR2 as FNYEAQ. The CDR3 is made up of 13 amino acids. The CDR3 is CASSQGQSYEQYF. The CDR3 DNA reads TGTGCCAGCAGCCAAGGACAGTCCTACGAGCAGTACTTC.

This clone was counted only a few times. The sample holds other DNA sequences that translate to the same CDR3. The chain links TRBV7-2 to TRBJ1-1; D gene ambiguous. CDR1 and CDR2 (germline): SGHTA, FQGNSA. The CDR3 loop spans 13 amino acids. V was shortened by 0 bases and J by 1 base, with 3 bases between the two germline ends. In DNA, the CDR3 is TGTGCCAGCAGCTTAGCCGCGAACACTGAAGCTTTCTTT. Protein: CASSLAANTEAFF.

J is TRBJ2-5 and V is TRBV18; 9 bases fit TRBD2. Germline trimming cut 3 bases from V and 2 bases from J; bases unmatched to any gene: 7. Germline V gene data show CDR1 as KGHSH and CDR2 as LQKENI. This CDR3 has 16 amino acids. DNA for the CDR3: TGTGCCAGCTCACCCCGGGTTAGCGGGGGACAAGAGACCCAGTACTTC. Encoded protein: CASSPRVSGGQETQYF.

The chain has TRBV6-5 and TRBJ2-6; D is possibly TRBD1 or TRBD2 (6 bases each). The ends were cut back, 6 bases at V and 3 bases at J, with 9 bases in the middle. Germline loops: CDR1 MNHEY, CDR2 SVGAGI. The CDR3 loop spans 14 amino acids. This chain's CDR3 is CASSGGGGANVLTF. The DNA for the CDR3 is TGTGCCAGCAGCGGGGGCGGTGGGGCCAACGTCCTGACTTTC.

This clone was counted between two and nine times. V usage is TRBV30 and J usage is TRBJ1-1; D might be TRBD1 (5 bases). In germline, CDR1 is GTSNPN, CDR2 SVGIG (reference sequence). Trimming took 4 bases from V and 6 from J, leaving 12 bases between them. The CDR3 has 12 residues. CDR3 protein: CAWKEGWAEAFF. The DNA for the CDR3 is TGTGCCTGGAAGGAGGGGTGGGCTGAAGCTTTCTTT.

This chain uses TRBV18 with TRBJ1-1; D is possibly TRBD1 (5 bases). Trimming removed 1 base at V and 6 bases at J, with 12 bases between. In germline, CDR1 is KGHSH, CDR2 LQKENI. The CDR3 length is 14 residues. This chain's CDR3 is CASSPRGEVAEAFF. Here the CDR3 DNA reads TGTGCCAGCTCACCACGGGGGGAGGTCGCTGAAGCTTTCTTT.

The V gene is TRBV6-6, the J gene TRBJ1-2; 9 bases are a match to TRBD1. Germline V gene sequence: CDR1 MNHNY, CDR2 SVGAGI (reference sequence). The CDR3 has 13 residues. With 5 bases clipped from V and 7 bases from J, the junction kept 5 bases outside the gene matches. The CDR3 DNA sequence: TGTGCCAGCAGTCGGACAGGGGAGGGTGGCTACACCTTC. Protein product: CASSRTGEGGYTF.

This clone appeared once. The chain joins TRBV5-1 to TRBJ2-3; 7 bases fit TRBD1. This CDR3 is 16 amino acids long. Per the germline V gene, CDR1 is SGHRS and CDR2 is YFSETQ. J was trimmed by 6 bases and V by 0 bases; bases with no gene match: 10. The CDR3 reads CASSLEKTGVSDTQYF. CDR3 in DNA: TGCGCCAGCAGCTTGGAAAAAACAGGGGTTTCGGATACGCAGTATTTT. The whole variable domain, remainder taken from reference TRBV5-1 and TRBJ2-3, is KAGVTQTPRYLIKTRGQQVTLSCSPISGHRSVSWYQQTPGQGLQFLFEYFSETQRNKGNFPGRFSGRQFSNSRSEMNVSTLELGDSALYLCASSLEKTGVSDTQYFGPGTRLTVL.

On this clone itself: At one boundary the junction diverges from the germline segment, which might be a read error. V and J are TRBV7-2 and TRBJ1-6; D is perhaps TRBD1 (5 bases). Germline V lookup: CDR1 SGHTA, CDR2 FQGNSA. CDR3 length: 14 amino acids. The CDR3 sequence is CASSLGLGGSPLHF. The CDR3 bases are TGTGCCAGCAGTTTAGGTCTGGGGGGTTCACCCCTCCACTTT.

This clone was seen only a few times. This chain links TRBV30 with TRBJ1-1; a possible D gene is TRBD1 (5 bases). The CDR3 spans 15 residues. V gave up 8 bases and J gave up 0 bases, with 19 bases separating them. The germline CDR1 and CDR2 sequences are GTSNPN and SVGIG (reference sequence). The CDR3, as DNA: TGTGCCGCCCAAAGGGGCCGGATCCTGAACACTGAAGCTTTCTTT. This encodes CAAQRGRILNTEAFF.

The CDR3 nucleotides are TGTGCCAGCAGCGGCGGGGACAGGGGGAACTACGAGCAGTACTTC. Amino acid sequence: CASSGGDRGNYEQYF. This chain uses TRBV6-1 with TRBJ2-7, with 11 bases fitting TRBD1. Germline V gene lookup returns CDR1 MNHNS and CDR2 SASEGT. The CDR3 runs to 15 residues. J was trimmed by 3 bases and V by 6 bases; bases with no gene match: 7.

V and J are TRBV11-3 and TRBJ1-1; 7 bases match TRBD1. There are 14 residues in the CDR3. The germline gives CDR1 SGHNT, CDR2 YENEEA. The V segment lost 5 bases and the J segment 0 bases; nucleotides outside the gene matches: 3. The CDR3 is CASSRDSMNTEAFF. The CDR3 DNA follows: TGTGCCAGCAGCCGGGACAGCATGAACACTGAAGCTTTCTTT.

This clone came up a few times. Written as DNA, the CDR3 is TGTGCCAGCAGTGAAAGGAATTCACCCCTCCACTTT. It encodes CASSERNSPLHF. The V call is TRBV6-1, the J call TRBJ1-6, with unresolved D. The CDR3 contains 12 residues. V was shortened by 2 bases and J by 7 bases, with 3 bases between the two germline ends. Germline CDR1 reads MNHNS; CDR2 reads SASEGT.

V is TRBV5-1 and J is TRBJ2-1; the D gene is possibly TRBD2 (5 bases). Germline CDR1 and CDR2: SGHRS and YFSETQ. The CDR3 covers 13 residues. V lost 2 bases and J 7 bases, leaving 10 bases between the germline ends. The CDR3 sequence is CASSFLRGNEQFF. CDR3 coding DNA: TGCGCCAGCAGCTTTCTTCGAGGGAATGAGCAGTTCTTC.

V and J are TRBV4-3 and TRBJ2-3, with 9 positions matching TRBD2. This CDR3 has 16 residues. The ends lost 2 bases at V and 6 bases at J; junction bases unmatched: 9. CDR1 is LGHNA, CDR2 YSLEER, per germline. CDR3 in DNA: TGCGCCAGCAGCCAAATCGGACTAGCGAGTCGGGATACGCAGTATTTT. Translated: CASSQIGLASRDTQYF.

V and J are TRBV30 and TRBJ2-2; 9 nucleotides line up with TRBD1. The germline CDR1 and CDR2 sequences are GTSNPN and SVGIG (reference sequence). This CDR3 has 18 residues. Losses at the gene ends were 3 bases for V and 4 bases for J; bases not matched to a gene: 15. CDR3 sequence reads: CAWSQRQGGTKRTGELFF. The CDR3 DNA reads TGTGCCTGGAGCCAGAGACAGGGGGGGACAAAGCGCACCGGGGAGCTGTTTTTT.

Written as DNA, the CDR3 is TGTGCCAGCAGCTTAGAGCGGGAGAGGACAGATACGCAGTATTTT. Residues: CASSLERERTDTQYF. The V and J genes are TRBV7-8 and TRBJ2-3, with 8 bases aligning to TRBD2. V dropped 1 base and J dropped 3; count of bases not matched to a gene: 3. CDR1 is SGHVS, CDR2 FQNEAQ, per germline. The CDR3 sequence is 15 residues long.

About this clone itself: Different DNA sequences within this sample yield the same CDR3. This sequence joins TRBV7-9 and TRBJ2-3; no firm D call. Germline values: CDR1 SEHNR, CDR2 FQNEAQ (reference sequence). Between the trimmed V and J ends, which lost 5 bases and 4 bases, there was a span of 1 base. The CDR3 loop spans 10 amino acids. CDR3 in DNA: TGTGCCAGCAGCCCAGATACGCAGTATTTT. Its protein product is CASSPDTQYF.

The rearrangement joins TRBV5-4 to TRBJ2-1, with TRBD2 matching over 12 bases. The J segment lost 3 bases and the V segment lost 4 bases, leaving 5 bases of the junction unmatched. This CDR3 is built from 16 residues. Germline V gene sequence: CDR1 SGHNT, CDR2 YYREEE (reference sequence). CDR3: CASSRGGLAGYNEQFF. CDR3 DNA: TGTGCCAGCAGCCGTGGGGGACTAGCGGGCTACAATGAGCAGTTCTTC.

Concerning this clone: This sample includes further DNA sequences coding for the same CDR3. This chain connects TRBV9 to TRBJ2-2; no clear D. V lost 2 bases, J lost 8 bases, and 10 bases lay in between. Germline V gene data show CDR1 as SGDLS and CDR2 as YYNGEE. The CDR3 contains 13 residues. In nucleotides, the CDR3 is TGTGCCAGCAGCGTTAGACCCCCGGGGGAGCTGTTTTTT. This gives the protein CASSVRPPGELFF.

The V gene is TRBV5-1, the J gene TRBJ2-4; D may match TRBD1 or TRBD2 (5 bases each). V was trimmed by 2 bases and J by 0 bases, leaving 15 bases between them. The germline V gene encodes CDR1 SGHRS and CDR2 YFSETQ. This CDR3 has 17 residues. Here the CDR3 reads CASSLLGTALAKNIQYF. The CDR3 DNA sequence: TGCGCCAGCAGCTTACTAGGGACCGCGCTAGCCAAAAACATTCAGTACTTC. The full variable domain, completed using reference TRBV5-1 and TRBJ2-4, is KAGVTQTPRYLIKTRGQQVTLSCSPISGHRSVSWYQQTPGQGLQFLFEYFSETQRNKGNFPGRFSGRQFSNSRSEMNVSTLELGDSALYLCASSLLGTALAKNIQYFGAGTRLSVL.

The chain carries TRBV10-1 and TRBJ2-7; 7 bases align to TRBD1. Germline V gene lookup returns CDR1 WNHNN and CDR2 SYGVQD (reference sequence). This CDR3 is 14 amino acids long. The V and J ends lost 5 bases and 3 bases, in that order; junction bases with no gene match: 7. CDR3 sequence: CASSPGGGHYEQYF. Here the CDR3 DNA reads TGCGCCAGCAGTCCAGGGGGTGGGCACTACGAGCAGTACTTC.

With respect to this clone: Other nucleotide sequences from this sample produce the same CDR3. This rearrangement joins TRBV7-9 to TRBJ1-4, with D perhaps matching TRBD1 (5 bases). Trimming removed 1 base from V and 5 bases from J, with 8 bases in between. The length of the CDR3 is 14 residues. Germline CDR1 and CDR2: SEHNR and FQNEAQ (reference sequence). CDR3 loop: CASSLGAGNEKLFF. Here the CDR3 DNA reads TGTGCCAGCAGCTTAGGGGCAGGGAATGAAAAACTGTTTTTT. The full variable domain, in which reference TRBV7-9 and TRBJ1-4 provide the parts outside the CDR3, is DTGVSQNPRHKITKRGQNVTFRCDPISEHNRLYWYRQTLGQGPEFLTYFQNEAQLEKSRLLSDRFSAERPKGSFSTLEIQRTEQGDSAMYLCASSLGAGNEKLFFGSGTQLSVL.

The chain has TRBV7-9 and TRBJ2-7; D not certain. The CDR3 runs to 13 residues. Trimming cost V 7 bases and J 7 bases, with 17 bases left between them. Germline-derived CDR1 and CDR2 are SEHNR and FQNEAQ (reference sequence). The CDR3 DNA is TGTGCCAGCACCCCCCAGAGTTCAAGGGAGCAGTACTTC. It translates to CASTPQSSREQYF.